This T cell receptor beta chain was identified during a study of T cells in Graves' hyperthyroidism and ophthalmopathy. TCR beta CDR3 regions were amplified from RNA. An initial round of RT-PCR targeting the TCR CDR3 relied on the HTBI primer set. TCRdb used MiXCR to reprocess the multiplex PCR reads, holding one entry per CDR3 protein. Counted here are hundreds of thousands of distinct CDR3 sequences, around 13% occurring once; the ten biggest clones make up about 9.1%. The authors obtained PBMCs from about 9.5 ml of fresh peripheral blood. This clonotype was seen at least ten times. Germline lookup yields CDR1 SNHLY and CDR2 FYNNEI. V gave up 8 bases and J gave up 5 bases, with 14 bases separating them. This CDR3 region has 13 residues.

The specimen was blood. This TCR was recovered from a young woman with Graves' hyperthyroidism. The V and J genes are TRBV2 and TRBJ2-3; D is undetermined. CDR3 amino acids: CASEMDGGDTQYF. The CDR3 DNA follows: TGTGCCAGCGAGATGGATGGTGGAGATACGCAGTATTTT.